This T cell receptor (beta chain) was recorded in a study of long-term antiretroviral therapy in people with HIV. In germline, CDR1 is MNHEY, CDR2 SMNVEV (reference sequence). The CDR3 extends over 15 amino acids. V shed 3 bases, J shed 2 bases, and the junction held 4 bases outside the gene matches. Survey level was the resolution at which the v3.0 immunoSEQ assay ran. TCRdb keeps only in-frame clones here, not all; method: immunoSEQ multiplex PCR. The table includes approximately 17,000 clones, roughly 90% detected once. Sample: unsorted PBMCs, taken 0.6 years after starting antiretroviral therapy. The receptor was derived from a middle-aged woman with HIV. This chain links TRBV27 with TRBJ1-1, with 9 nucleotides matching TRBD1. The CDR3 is CASSFGDRVNTEAFF. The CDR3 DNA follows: TGTGCCAGCAGTTTTGGGGACAGGGTAAACACTGAAGCTTTCTTT.